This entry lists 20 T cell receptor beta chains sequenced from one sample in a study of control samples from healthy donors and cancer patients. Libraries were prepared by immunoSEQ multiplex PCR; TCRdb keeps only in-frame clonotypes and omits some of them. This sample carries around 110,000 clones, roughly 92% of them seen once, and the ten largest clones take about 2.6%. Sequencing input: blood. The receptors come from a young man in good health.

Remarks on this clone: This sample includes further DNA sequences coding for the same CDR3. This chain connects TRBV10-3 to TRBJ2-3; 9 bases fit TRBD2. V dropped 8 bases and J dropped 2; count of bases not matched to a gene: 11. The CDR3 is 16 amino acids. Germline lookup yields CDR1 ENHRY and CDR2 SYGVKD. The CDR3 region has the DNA TGTGCCATCGGGCGGGGGGGCGGGAAATACACAGATACGCAGTATTTT. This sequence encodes CAIGRGGGKYTDTQYF.

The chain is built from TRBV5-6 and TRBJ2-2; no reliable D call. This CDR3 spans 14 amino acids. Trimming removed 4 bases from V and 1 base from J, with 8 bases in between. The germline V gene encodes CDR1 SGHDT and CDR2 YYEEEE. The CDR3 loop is CASSPDGNTGELFF. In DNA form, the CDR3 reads TGTGCCAGCAGCCCGGACGGGAACACCGGGGAGCTGTTTTTT. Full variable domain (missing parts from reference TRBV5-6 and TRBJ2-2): DAGVTQSPTHLIKTRGQQVTLRCSPKSGHDTVSWYQQALGQGPQFIFQYYEEEERQRGNFPDRFSGHQFPNYSSELNVNALLLGDSALYLCASSPDGNTGELFFGEGSRLTVL.

In DNA form, the CDR3 reads TGTGCCAGCAGAATTACAGGGGCAGAGACCCAGTACTTC. Translated: CASRITGAETQYF. The genes are TRBV5-5 and TRBJ2-5, with 7 positions matching TRBD1. Germline V gene data show CDR1 as SGHKS and CDR2 as YYEKEE (reference sequence). This CDR3 is built from 13 residues. With 5 bases clipped from V and 4 bases from J, the junction kept 5 bases outside the gene matches.

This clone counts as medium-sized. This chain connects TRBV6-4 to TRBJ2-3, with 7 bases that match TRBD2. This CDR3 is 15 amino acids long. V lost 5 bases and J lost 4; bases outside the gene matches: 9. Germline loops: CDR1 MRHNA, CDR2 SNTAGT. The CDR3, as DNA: TGTGCCAGCAGTCCCTCGACTAGCTATGCAGATACGCAGTATTTT. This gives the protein CASSPSTSYADTQYF.

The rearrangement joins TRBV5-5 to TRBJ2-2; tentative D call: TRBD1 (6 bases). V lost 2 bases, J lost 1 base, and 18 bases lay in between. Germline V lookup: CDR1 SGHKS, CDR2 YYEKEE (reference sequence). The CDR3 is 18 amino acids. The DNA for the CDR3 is TGTGCCAGCAGCTTCTCCCAGGGGAGATGGGTGAACACCGGGGAGCTGTTTTTT. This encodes CASSFSQGRWVNTGELFF.

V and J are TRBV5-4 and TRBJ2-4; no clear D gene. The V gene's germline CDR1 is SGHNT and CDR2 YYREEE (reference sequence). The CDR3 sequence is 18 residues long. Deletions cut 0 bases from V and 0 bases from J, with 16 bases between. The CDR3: CASSLAGPRSLAKNIQYF. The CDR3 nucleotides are TGTGCCAGCAGCTTGGCCGGTCCCCGCAGTTTAGCCAAAAACATTCAGTACTTC.

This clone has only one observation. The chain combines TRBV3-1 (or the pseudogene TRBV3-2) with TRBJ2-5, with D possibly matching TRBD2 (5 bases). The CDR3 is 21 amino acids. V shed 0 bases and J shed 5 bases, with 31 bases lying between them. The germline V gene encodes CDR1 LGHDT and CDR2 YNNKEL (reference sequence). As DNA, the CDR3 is TGTGCCAGCAGCCAAGATATGAAGACGGAACACCTAAGGACCTCGGGGGAGACCCAGTACTTC. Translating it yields CASSQDMKTEHLRTSGETQYF.

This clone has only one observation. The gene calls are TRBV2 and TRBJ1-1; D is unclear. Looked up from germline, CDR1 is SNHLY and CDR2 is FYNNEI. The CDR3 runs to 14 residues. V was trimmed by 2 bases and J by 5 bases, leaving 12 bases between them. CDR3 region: CASSEYFGGTEAFF. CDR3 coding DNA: TGTGCCAGCAGTGAATATTTTGGCGGGACTGAAGCTTTCTTT.

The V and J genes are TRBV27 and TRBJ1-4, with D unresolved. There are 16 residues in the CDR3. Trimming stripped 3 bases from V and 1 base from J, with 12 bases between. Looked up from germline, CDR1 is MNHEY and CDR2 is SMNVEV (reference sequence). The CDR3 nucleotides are TGTGCCAGCAGTTTTACGAGGGTCGGAACTAATGAAAAACTGTTTTTT. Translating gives CASSFTRVGTNEKLFF. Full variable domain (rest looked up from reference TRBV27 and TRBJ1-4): EAQVTQNPRYLITVTGKKLTVTCSQNMNHEYMSWYRQDPGLGLRQIYYSMNVEVTDKGDVPEGYKVSRKEKRNFPLILESPSPNQTSLYFCASSFTRVGTNEKLFFGSGTQLSVL.

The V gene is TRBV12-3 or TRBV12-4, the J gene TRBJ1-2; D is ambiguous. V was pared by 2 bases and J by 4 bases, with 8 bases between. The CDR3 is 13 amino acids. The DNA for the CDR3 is TGTGCCAGCAGTTTATCAGATATCTATGGCTACACCTTC. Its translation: CASSLSDIYGYTF.

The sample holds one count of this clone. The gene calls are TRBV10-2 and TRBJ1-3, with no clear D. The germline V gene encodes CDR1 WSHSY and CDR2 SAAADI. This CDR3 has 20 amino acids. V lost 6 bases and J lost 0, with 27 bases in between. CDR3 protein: CASRAHASTPPPYSGNTIYF. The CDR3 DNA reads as TGCGCCAGCAGGGCGCACGCCTCGACACCGCCGCCATACTCTGGAAACACCATATATTTT.

CDR3 coding DNA: TGTGCCAGCAGCCTAGCGGGGGATTACTACGAGCAGTACTTC. Its protein is CASSLAGDYYEQYF. J is TRBJ2-7 and V is TRBV3-1 (or the pseudogene TRBV3-2), with 9 bases identical to TRBD2. Germline V lookup: CDR1 LGHDT, CDR2 YNNKEL (reference sequence). CDR3 length: 14 amino acids. Trimming at V came to 4 bases and at J to 3 bases, leaving 4 bases not matched to a gene.

The CDR3 DNA reads as TGTGCCAGCAGCCAAGACACATCTGAAGCTTTCTTT. This sequence encodes CASSQDTSEAFF. V usage is TRBV4-2 and J usage is TRBJ1-1; D is uncertain. This CDR3 region has 12 residues. V was pared by 0 bases and J by 6 bases, with 5 bases between. Germline-derived CDR1 and CDR2 are LGHNA and YNFKEQ.

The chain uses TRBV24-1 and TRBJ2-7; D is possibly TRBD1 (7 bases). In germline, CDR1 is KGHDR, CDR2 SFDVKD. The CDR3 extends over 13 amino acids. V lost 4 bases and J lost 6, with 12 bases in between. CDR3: CATSDGTAGEQYF. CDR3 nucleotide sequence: TGTGCCACCAGTGACGGGACAGCGGGCGAGCAGTACTTC.

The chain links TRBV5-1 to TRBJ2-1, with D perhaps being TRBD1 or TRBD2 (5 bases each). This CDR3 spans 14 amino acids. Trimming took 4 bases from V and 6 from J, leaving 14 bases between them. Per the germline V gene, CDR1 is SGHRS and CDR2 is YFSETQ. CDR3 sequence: CASSPLGPRNEQFF. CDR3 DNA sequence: TGCGCCAGCAGCCCCCTGGGACCTCGCAATGAGCAGTTCTTC. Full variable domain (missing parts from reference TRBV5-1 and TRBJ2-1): KAGVTQTPRYLIKTRGQQVTLSCSPISGHRSVSWYQQTPGQGLQFLFEYFSETQRNKGNFPGRFSGRQFSNSRSEMNVSTLELGDSALYLCASSPLGPRNEQFFGPGTRLTVL.

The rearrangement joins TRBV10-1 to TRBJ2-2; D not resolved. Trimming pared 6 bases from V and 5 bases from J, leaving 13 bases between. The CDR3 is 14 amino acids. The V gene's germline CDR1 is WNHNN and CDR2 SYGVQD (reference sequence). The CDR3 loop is CASRASLGTGELFF. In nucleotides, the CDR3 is TGCGCCAGCAGGGCATCTCTGGGGACCGGGGAGCTGTTTTTT.

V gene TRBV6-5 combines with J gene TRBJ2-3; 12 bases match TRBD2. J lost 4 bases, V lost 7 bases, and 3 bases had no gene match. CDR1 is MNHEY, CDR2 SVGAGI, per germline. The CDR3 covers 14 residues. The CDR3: CASTLAGGPDTQYF. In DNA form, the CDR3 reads TGTGCCAGCACTCTAGCGGGGGGGCCAGATACGCAGTATTTT.

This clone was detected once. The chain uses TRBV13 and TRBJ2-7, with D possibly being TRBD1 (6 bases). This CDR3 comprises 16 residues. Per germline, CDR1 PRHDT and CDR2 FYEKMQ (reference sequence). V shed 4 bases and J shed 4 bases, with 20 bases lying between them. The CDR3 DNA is TGTGCCAGCAGCTCCAGGGACACGGCTGTACCTTACGAGCAGTACGTC. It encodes CASSSRDTAVPYEQYV.

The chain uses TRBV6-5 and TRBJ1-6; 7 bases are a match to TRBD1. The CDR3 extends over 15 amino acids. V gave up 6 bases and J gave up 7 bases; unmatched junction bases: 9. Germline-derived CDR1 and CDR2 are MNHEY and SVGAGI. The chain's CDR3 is CASREDRRDNSPLHF. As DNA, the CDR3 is TGTGCCAGCAGGGAGGACAGGCGGGACAATTCACCCCTCCACTTT.

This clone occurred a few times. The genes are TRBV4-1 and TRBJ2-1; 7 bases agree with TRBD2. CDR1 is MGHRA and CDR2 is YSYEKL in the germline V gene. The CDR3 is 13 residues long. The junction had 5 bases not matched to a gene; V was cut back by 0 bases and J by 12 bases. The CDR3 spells CASSQDSQRGQFF. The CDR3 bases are TGCGCCAGCAGCCAAGATAGCCAGCGGGGGCAGTTCTTC.